The 15 T cell receptor beta chains reported below all come from one sample, sequenced in a study of T cell responses to AZD1222 COVID-19 vaccine. The method was immunoSEQ multiplex PCR; TCRdb's version includes in-frame clones alone and lacks a portion of them. The profile covers 80,000 to 90,000 clones, with roughly 90% appearing a single time and roughly 4.7% taken by the ten largest. Here the sequenced sample was peripheral blood, taken on day 0 of MenACWY control vaccination. Receptors were obtained from an adult in good health.

This chain connects TRBV2 to TRBJ2-7, with D possibly being TRBD1 (6 bases). The CDR3 loop spans 15 amino acids. V lost 5 bases to trimming and J lost 2 bases, with 16 bases between them. The germline gives CDR1 SNHLY, CDR2 FYNNEI. CDR3 amino acids: CASSYAAGVPYEQYF. CDR3 DNA: TGTGCCAGCAGTTACGCCGCAGGGGTTCCCTACGAGCAGTACTTC.

V is TRBV19 and J is TRBJ1-1, with TRBD1 identical over 7 bases. This CDR3 contains 15 residues. Unmatched junction bases numbered 7, after V lost 4 bases and J lost 2 bases. In germline, CDR1 is LNHDA, CDR2 SQIVND (reference sequence). The CDR3 loop reads CASSTSGQPNTEAFF. CDR3 bases: TGTGCCAGTAGTACATCGGGACAGCCTAACACTGAAGCTTTCTTT.

The chain employs TRBV10-3 and TRBJ1-1, with 7 bases lining up with TRBD1. Germline V gene sequence: CDR1 ENHRY, CDR2 SYGVKD. The CDR3 sequence is 16 residues long. V was pared by 5 bases and J by 4 bases, with 13 bases of the junction left unmatched. CDR3 sequence (DNA): TGTGCCATCAGTTACCGAACGGACAGGTCGACCACTGAAGCTTTCTTT. Amino acid sequence: CAISYRTDRSTTEAFF.

The chain couples TRBV13 to TRBJ1-6; no reliable D call. The ends were cut back, 1 base at V and 7 bases at J, with 14 bases in the middle. This CDR3 is 16 amino acids long. Germline-derived CDR1 and CDR2 are PRHDT and FYEKMQ (reference sequence). CDR3 protein: CASSLDRALNNSPLHF. The CDR3 bases are TGTGCCAGCAGCTTAGACCGGGCACTCAACAATTCACCCCTCCACTTT.

This sequence joins TRBV3-1 (or the pseudogene TRBV3-2) and TRBJ1-6; 7 bases agree with TRBD1. Germline CDR1 LGHDT, CDR2 YNNKEL (reference sequence). This CDR3 spans 17 amino acids. Losses at the gene ends were 1 base for V and 7 bases for J; bases not matched to a gene: 10. CDR3 in DNA: TGTGCCAGCAGCCAAGGGGGGACAGCTGGGAGGAATTCACCCCTCCACTTT. Translation gives CASSQGGTAGRNSPLHF.

V usage is TRBV18 and J usage is TRBJ2-1, with D tentatively TRBD1 or TRBD2 (8 bases each). Germline V gives CDR1 KGHSH, CDR2 LQKENI. CDR3 length: 15 amino acids. The V and J ends lost 3 bases and 6 bases respectively, with 15 bases between them. The CDR3 DNA is TGTGCCAGCTCACCCACTAGCGGACAGGGCAATGAGCAGTTCTTC. As protein: CASSPTSGQGNEQFF.

The chain has TRBV11-3 and TRBJ2-1; D is undetermined. The CDR3 extends over 14 amino acids. V shed 2 bases and J shed 5 bases, with 10 bases lying between them. Germline V gene lookup returns CDR1 SGHNT and CDR2 YENEEA. The CDR3 region is CASSLRGTHNEQFF. The CDR3, as DNA: TGTGCCAGCAGCTTACGTGGCACCCACAATGAGCAGTTCTTC.

V and J are TRBV30 and TRBJ1-1; D unclear. The CDR3 extends over 13 amino acids. Trimming removed 2 bases from V and 5 bases from J, with 12 bases in between. CDR1 is GTSNPN, CDR2 SVGIG, per germline (reference sequence). CDR3 bases: TGTGCCTGGAGTAACGACCACGGGACTGAAGCTTTCTTT. Its protein product is CAWSNDHGTEAFF. The full variable domain, completed using reference TRBV30 and TRBJ1-1, is SQTIHQWPATLVQPVGSPLSLECTVEGTSNPNLYWYRQAAGRGLQLLFYSVGIGQISSEVPQNLSASRPQDRQFILSSKKLLLSDSGFYLCAWSNDHGTEAFFGQGTRLTVV.

This chain connects TRBV6-6 to TRBJ2-1, with 8 bases fitting TRBD1. Germline trimming cut 4 bases from V and 3 bases from J; bases unmatched to any gene: 8. This CDR3 region has 16 residues. CDR1 MNHNY and CDR2 SVGAGI come from the germline V gene (reference sequence). CDR3 protein: CASSSTRDRGYNEQFF. CDR3 bases: TGTGCCAGCAGTTCCACACGAGACAGGGGCTACAATGAGCAGTTCTTC.

The chain is built from TRBV3-1 (or the pseudogene TRBV3-2) and TRBJ2-1, with 8 bases matching TRBD2. Germline V lookup: CDR1 LGHDT, CDR2 YNNKEL (reference sequence). The CDR3 contains 15 residues. V was pared by 5 bases and J by 5 bases, with 8 bases of the junction left unmatched. In DNA form, the CDR3 reads TGTGCCAGCAGCTCATCCGGGACTAGACACAATGAGCAGTTCTTC. Its protein is CASSSSGTRHNEQFF.

The CDR3 spells CASSWGAVGPSNSPLHF. The CDR3, as DNA: TGTGCCAGCAGCTGGGGGGCCGTCGGGCCGTCTAATTCACCCCTCCACTTT. This chain links TRBV7-9 with TRBJ1-6; TRBD1 is a possible D gene (6 bases). V was shortened by 4 bases and J by 6 bases, with 19 bases between the two germline ends. CDR1 and CDR2 from the germline V gene are SEHNR and FQNEAQ (reference sequence). CDR3 size: 17 residues.

The chain uses TRBV15 and TRBJ2-1; tentative D call: TRBD2 (6 bases). V shed 1 base and J shed 4 bases, with 8 bases lying between them. In germline, CDR1 is LNHNV, CDR2 YYDKDF (reference sequence). The CDR3 runs 14 residues. CDR3 residues: CATSRGGLYNEQFF. The CDR3 DNA reads as TGTGCCACCAGCAGAGGGGGACTGTACAATGAGCAGTTCTTC. Drawing the rest from reference TRBV15 and TRBJ2-1, the complete variable domain is DAMVIQNPRYQVTQFGKPVTLSCSQTLNHNVMYWYQQKSSQAPKLLFHYYDKDFNNEADTPDNFQSRRPNTSFCFLDIRSPGLGDTAMYLCATSRGGLYNEQFFGPGTRLTVL.

CDR3 loop: CASTSWRYPSYNEQFF. The DNA for the CDR3 is TGTGCCAGTACCTCATGGCGCTATCCCTCCTACAATGAGCAGTTCTTC. V usage is TRBV19 and J usage is TRBJ2-1; unclear D gene. This CDR3 region has 16 residues. Trimming removed 7 bases at V and 0 bases at J, with 16 bases between. CDR1 LNHDA and CDR2 SQIVND come from the germline V gene (reference sequence).

This sequence joins TRBV6-5 and TRBJ2-7; 8 nucleotides agree with TRBD1. The CDR3 is 14 amino acids. CDR1 and CDR2 from the germline V gene are MNHEY and SVGAGI. J gave up 7 bases and V 2 bases, and 7 bases lay outside the gene matches. This CDR3 reads CASSYDQGAGEQYF. CDR3 DNA: TGTGCCAGCAGTTACGACCAGGGGGCTGGAGAGCAGTACTTC.

The genes are TRBV5-1 and TRBJ2-3; 8 bases are shared with TRBD1. The CDR3 sequence is 15 residues long. The ends lost 3 bases at V and 1 base at J; junction bases unmatched: 4. Looked up from germline, CDR1 is SGHRS and CDR2 is YFSETQ. CDR3 coding DNA: TGCGCCAGCAGCTCGCAGGGGGCAGGCACAGATACGCAGTATTTT. This encodes CASSSQGAGTDTQYF.